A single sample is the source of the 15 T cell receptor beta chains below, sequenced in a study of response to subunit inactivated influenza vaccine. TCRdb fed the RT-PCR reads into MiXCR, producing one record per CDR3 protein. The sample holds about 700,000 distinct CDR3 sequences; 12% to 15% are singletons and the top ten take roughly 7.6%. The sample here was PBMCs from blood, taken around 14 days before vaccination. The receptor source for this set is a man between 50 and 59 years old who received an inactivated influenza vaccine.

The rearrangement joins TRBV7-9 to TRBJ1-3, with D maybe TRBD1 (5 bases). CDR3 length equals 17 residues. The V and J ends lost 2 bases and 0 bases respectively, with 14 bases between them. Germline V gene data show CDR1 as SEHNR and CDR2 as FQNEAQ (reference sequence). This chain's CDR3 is CASSLPPGRNSGNTIYF. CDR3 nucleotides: TGTGCCAGCAGCTTACCTCCGGGACGGAACTCTGGAAACACCATATATTTT.

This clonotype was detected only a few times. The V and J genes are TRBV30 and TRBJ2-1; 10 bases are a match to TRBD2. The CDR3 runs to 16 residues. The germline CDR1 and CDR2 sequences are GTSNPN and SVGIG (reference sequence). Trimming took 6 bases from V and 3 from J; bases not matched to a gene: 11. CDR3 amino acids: CACSIIAGGHYNEQFF. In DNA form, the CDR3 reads TGTGCCTGTTCGATAATAGCGGGGGGCCACTACAATGAGCAGTTCTTC.

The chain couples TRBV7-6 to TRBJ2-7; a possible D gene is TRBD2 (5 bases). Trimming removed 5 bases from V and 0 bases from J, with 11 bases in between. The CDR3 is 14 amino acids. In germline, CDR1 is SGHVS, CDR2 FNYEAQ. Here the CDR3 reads CASSRAVSSYEQYF. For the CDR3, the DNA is TGTGCCAGCAGCCGAGCGGTGAGCTCCTACGAGCAGTACTTC.

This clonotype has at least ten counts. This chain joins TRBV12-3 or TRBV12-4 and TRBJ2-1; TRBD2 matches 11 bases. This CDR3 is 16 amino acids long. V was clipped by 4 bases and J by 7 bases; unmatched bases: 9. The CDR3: CASSSLAGGLRNEQFF. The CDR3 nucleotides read TGTGCCAGCAGTTCCCTAGCGGGAGGCCTTAGGAATGAGCAGTTCTTC.

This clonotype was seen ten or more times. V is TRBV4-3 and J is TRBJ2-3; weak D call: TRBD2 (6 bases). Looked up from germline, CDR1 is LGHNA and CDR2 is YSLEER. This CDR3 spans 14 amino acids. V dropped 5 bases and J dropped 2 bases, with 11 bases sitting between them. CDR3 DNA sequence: TGCGCCAGCAGCTCGGGACTTCACACAGATACGCAGTATTTT. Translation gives CASSSGLHTDTQYF.

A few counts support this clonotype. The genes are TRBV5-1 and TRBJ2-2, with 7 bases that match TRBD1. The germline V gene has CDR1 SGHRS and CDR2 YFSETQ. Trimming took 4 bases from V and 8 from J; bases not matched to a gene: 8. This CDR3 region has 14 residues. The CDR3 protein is CASSPGTDLGELFF. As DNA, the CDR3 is TGCGCCAGCAGCCCGGGGACAGACCTTGGGGAGCTGTTTTTT.

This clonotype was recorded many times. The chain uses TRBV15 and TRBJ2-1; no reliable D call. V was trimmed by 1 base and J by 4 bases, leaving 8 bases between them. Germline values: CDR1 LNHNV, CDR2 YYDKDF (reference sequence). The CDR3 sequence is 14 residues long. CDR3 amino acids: CATSRGGGYNEQFF. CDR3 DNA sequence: TGTGCCACCAGCAGAGGCGGCGGTTACAATGAGCAGTTCTTC.

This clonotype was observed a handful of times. CDR3 DNA: TGTGCCAGCAGCATGACAGCGACCCCCTACGAGCAGTACTTC. It specifies CASSMTATPYEQYF. The gene calls are TRBV27 and TRBJ2-7; tentative D call: TRBD1 (5 bases). The CDR3 has 14 residues. CDR1 MNHEY and CDR2 SMNVEV come from the germline V gene (reference sequence). Trimming pared 6 bases from V and 2 bases from J, leaving 14 bases between.

The CDR3, as DNA: TGTGCCAGCAGCCAAGACGGCGAGCGGAGCAATCAGCCCCAGCATTTT. It encodes CASSQDGERSNQPQHF. This chain links TRBV4-2 with TRBJ1-5; D is unresolved. CDR1 LGHNA and CDR2 YNFKEQ come from the germline V gene. CDR3 length equals 16 residues. V shed 0 bases and J shed 1 base, with 10 bases lying between them.

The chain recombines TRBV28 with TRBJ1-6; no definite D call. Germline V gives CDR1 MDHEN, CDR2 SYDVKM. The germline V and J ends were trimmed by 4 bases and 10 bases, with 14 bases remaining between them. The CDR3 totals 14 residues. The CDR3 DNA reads TGTGCCAGCAGTTCCCTTCCGTTGGGATCACCCCTCCACTTT. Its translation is CASSSLPLGSPLHF.

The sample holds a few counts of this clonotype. The CDR3 sequence: CASTPRGSTGELFF. CDR3 coding DNA: TGTGCCAGCACCCCCCGCGGGAGCACCGGGGAGCTGTTTTTT. This sequence joins TRBV6-1 and TRBJ2-2; 7 nucleotides line up with TRBD2. Germline values: CDR1 MNHNS, CDR2 SASEGT. The length of the CDR3 is 14 residues. V trimming: 7 bases; J trimming: 4 bases; junction bases outside the gene matches: 6.

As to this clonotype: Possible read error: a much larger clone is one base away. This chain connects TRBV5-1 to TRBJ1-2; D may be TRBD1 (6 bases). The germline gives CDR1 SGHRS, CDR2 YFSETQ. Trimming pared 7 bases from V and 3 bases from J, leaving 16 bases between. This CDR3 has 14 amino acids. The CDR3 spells CASGSQGSYYGYTF. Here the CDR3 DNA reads TGCGCCAGCGGGTCACAGGGATCTTACTATGGCTACACCTTC.

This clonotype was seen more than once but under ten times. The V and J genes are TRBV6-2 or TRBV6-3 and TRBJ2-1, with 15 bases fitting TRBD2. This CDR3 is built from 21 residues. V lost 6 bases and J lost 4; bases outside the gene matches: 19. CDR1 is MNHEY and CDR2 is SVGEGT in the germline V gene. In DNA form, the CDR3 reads TGTGCCAGCAGGGGACTAGCGGGGGGCCAGCGAAGTAATTCCATATACAATGAGCAGTTCTTC. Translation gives CASRGLAGGQRSNSIYNEQFF.

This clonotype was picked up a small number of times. In DNA form, the CDR3 reads TGTGCCAGCAGTGTGTTAGGGGGCCGAAGCAATCAGCCCCAGCATTTT. As protein: CASSVLGGRSNQPQHF. The rearrangement links TRBV2 to TRBJ1-5; 7 bases are shared with TRBD1. Germline assignment: CDR1 SNHLY and CDR2 FYNNEI. Trimming cost V 4 bases and J 1 base; bases outside gene matches: 7. The length of the CDR3 is 16 residues.

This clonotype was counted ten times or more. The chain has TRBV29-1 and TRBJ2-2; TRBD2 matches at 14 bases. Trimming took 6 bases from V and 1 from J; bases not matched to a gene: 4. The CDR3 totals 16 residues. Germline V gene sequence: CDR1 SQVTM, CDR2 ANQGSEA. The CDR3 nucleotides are TGCAGCGTAGAGGGACTAGCGGGGGAGAACACCGGGGAGCTGTTTTTT. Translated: CSVEGLAGENTGELFF.